The clone carrying this T cell receptor beta chain was counted between two and nine times. No antigen is known for it. All donors came from Russia, were Caucasian and healthy, and spanned ages roughly 6 to 95. PBMCs, at least 6.5 million per sample, were isolated. Next came a second PCR, run for roughly 6 to 11 cycles, which used a sample-barcoded 5' primer along with a J-beta primer mix. TCRdb reprocessed the 5' RACE reads via MiXCR and lists one record per CDR3 protein. Here the sample spans a few hundred thousand distinct CDR3 sequences, 50% to 60% being singletons. Germline V gene data show CDR1 as SQVTM and CDR2 as ANQGSEA. The CDR3 loop spans 14 amino acids. This entry belongs to a study of blood T cells in healthy people across ages. Study-level points and caveats: Possibly confounding the expanded clonotype changes was the fact that donor CMV status was unknown.

The receptor was isolated from a man between 60 and 75 years old in good health. The specimen sequenced was blood. The V and J genes are TRBV29-1 and TRBJ2-3, with 10 bases identical to TRBD2. The CDR3 reads CSERPSGGADTQYF. CDR3 bases: TGCAGTGAACGGCCTAGCGGGGGAGCAGATACGCAGTATTTT.